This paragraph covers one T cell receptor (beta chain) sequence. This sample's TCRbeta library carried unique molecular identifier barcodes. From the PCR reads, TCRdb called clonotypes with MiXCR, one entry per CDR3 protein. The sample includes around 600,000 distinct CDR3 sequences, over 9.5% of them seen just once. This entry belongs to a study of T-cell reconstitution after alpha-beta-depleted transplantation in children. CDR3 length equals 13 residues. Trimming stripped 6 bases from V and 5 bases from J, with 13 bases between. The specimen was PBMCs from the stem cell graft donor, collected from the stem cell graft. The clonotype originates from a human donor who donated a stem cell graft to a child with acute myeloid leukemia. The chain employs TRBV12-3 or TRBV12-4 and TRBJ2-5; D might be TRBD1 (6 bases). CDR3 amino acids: CASSWAQGETQYF. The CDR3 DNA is TGTGCCAGCAGCTGGGCTCAGGGGGAGACCCAGTACTTC.